Following are 21 T cell receptor beta chains from one sample sequenced in a study of beta chain features in type 1 diabetes. The whole isolated RNA underwent reverse transcription, so sequencing captured expressed TCRB transcripts. The assay was immunoSEQ multiplex PCR, and TCRdb's table has in-frame clones only and misses some. The sample records tens of thousands of clones, 25% to 35% being singletons. Input material: stem cell memory CD4+ T cells from blood. These receptor sequences come from a woman under 30 in good health.

The V and J genes are TRBV5-4 and TRBJ2-3; TRBD1 matches at 11 bases. The CDR3 covers 14 residues. In germline, CDR1 is SGHNT, CDR2 YYREEE (reference sequence). V trimming: 3 bases; J trimming: 4 bases; junction bases outside the gene matches: 1. The CDR3 DNA follows: TGTGCCAGCAGCTGGGACAGGGGGGCAGATACGCAGTATTTT. Protein: CASSWDRGADTQYF.

J is TRBJ2-7 and V is TRBV5-6; TRBD2 agrees at 8 bases. The CDR3 loop spans 15 amino acids. CDR1 is SGHDT, CDR2 YYEEEE, per germline. V lost 4 bases and J lost 3; bases outside the gene matches: 9. The CDR3 sequence is CASSPTGTSYYEQYF. CDR3 bases: TGTGCCAGCAGCCCAACCGGGACTAGTTACTACGAGCAGTACTTC. The full variable domain, rest sourced from reference TRBV5-6 and TRBJ2-7, is DAGVTQSPTHLIKTRGQQVTLRCSPKSGHDTVSWYQQALGQGPQFIFQYYEEEERQRGNFPDRFSGHQFPNYSSELNVNALLLGDSALYLCASSPTGTSYYEQYFGPGTRLTVT.

This clone came up a few times. The chain carries TRBV5-1 and TRBJ1-2; 11 bases fit TRBD1. Germline V gene data show CDR1 as SGHRS and CDR2 as YFSETQ. Trimming cost V 5 bases and J 2 bases; bases outside gene matches: 2. The CDR3 runs to 14 residues. CDR3: CASRRTGGNYGYTF. Written as DNA, the CDR3 is TGCGCCAGCAGACGGACAGGGGGCAACTATGGCTACACCTTC.

This clone was counted between two and nine times. The chain combines TRBV10-3 with TRBJ2-2, with 9 bases fitting TRBD1. Germline assignment: CDR1 ENHRY and CDR2 SYGVKD. The CDR3 contains 13 residues. V shed 10 bases, J shed 6 bases, and the junction held 6 bases outside the gene matches. The CDR3 region has the DNA TGTGCCACAACAGGGGGCGCCTCCGGGGAGCTGTTTTTT. Protein: CATTGGASGELFF.

CDR3 amino acids: CASSNSGQGENTGELFF. In DNA form, the CDR3 reads TGTGCCAGCAGCAACTCAGGACAGGGGGAGAACACCGGGGAGCTGTTTTTT. The V call is TRBV7-9, the J call TRBJ2-2, with 10 bases identical to TRBD1. The CDR3 is 17 amino acids. Germline CDR1 SEHNR, CDR2 FQNEAQ (reference sequence). V was clipped by 5 bases and J by 1 base; unmatched bases: 7.

The DNA of the CDR3 is TGTGCCTGGAGTACCAGGGATACGCAGTATTTT. This codes for CAWSTRDTQYF. This rearrangement joins TRBV30 to TRBJ2-3, with D unresolved. Germline V CDR1 and CDR2: GTSNPN, SVGIG (reference sequence). The V gene lost 2 bases and the J gene lost 6 bases, with 6 bases spanning the gap. The length of the CDR3 is 11 residues.

The chain couples TRBV7-2 to TRBJ1-5; D call uncertain. The CDR3 has 13 amino acids. V lost 6 bases, J lost 2 bases, and 8 bases lay in between. Germline CDR1 is SGHTA and CDR2 is FQGNSA. CDR3 nucleotides: TGTGCCAGCAGTCTTCGTGGCAATCAGCCCCAGCATTTT. Translated, it gives CASSLRGNQPQHF.

V and J are TRBV29-1 and TRBJ1-2; D may be TRBD1 (6 bases). Germline V CDR1 and CDR2: SQVTM, ANQGSEA. The CDR3 contains 12 residues. V gave up 3 bases and J gave up 2 bases, with 7 bases separating them. CDR3 in amino acids: CSVDRGNYGYTF. CDR3 sequence (DNA): TGCAGCGTTGACAGGGGCAACTATGGCTACACCTTC. Full variable domain (remainder filled in from reference TRBV29-1 and TRBJ1-2): SAVISQKPSRDICQRGTSLTIQCQVDSQVTMMFWYRQQPGQSLTLIATANQGSEATYESGFVIDKFPISRPNLTFSTLTVSNMSPEDSSIYLCSVDRGNYGYTFGSGTRLTVV.

This chain links TRBV5-1 with TRBJ2-7, with TRBD1 identical over 7 bases. The CDR3 covers 13 residues. The germline V gene encodes CDR1 SGHRS and CDR2 YFSETQ. V dropped 4 bases and J dropped 2; count of bases not matched to a gene: 3. The CDR3 is CASSPGQPYEQYF. CDR3 coding DNA: TGCGCCAGCAGCCCGGGACAGCCCTACGAGCAGTACTTC.

The chain is built from TRBV7-2 and TRBJ1-1; D gene ambiguous. Per germline, CDR1 SGHTA and CDR2 FQGNSA. Trimming cost V 7 bases and J 2 bases, with 14 bases left between them. The CDR3 runs to 14 residues. CDR3 nucleotide sequence: TGTGCCAGCACCCCACAAGTATTCAACACTGAAGCTTTCTTT. Protein: CASTPQVFNTEAFF. The complete variable domain, with remaining parts taken from reference TRBV7-2 and TRBJ1-1, reads GAGVSQSPSNKVTEKGKDVELRCDPISGHTALYWYRQSLGQGLEFLIYFQGNSAPDKSGLPSDRFSAERTGGSVSTLTIQRTQQEDSAVYLCASTPQVFNTEAFFGQGTRLTVV.

This clone has a handful of counts. The J gene is TRBJ1-2, the V gene TRBV5-1; a possible D gene is TRBD1 (6 bases). Germline V gene data show CDR1 as SGHRS and CDR2 as YFSETQ. The CDR3 runs to 12 residues. Trimming shortened V by 7 bases and J by 3 bases, and 10 bases separated the two germline ends. The CDR3 DNA reads as TGCGCCAGCTCAGGGGATCACTATGGCTACACCTTC. As protein: CASSGDHYGYTF.

The gene calls are TRBV11-2 and TRBJ2-1; the D gene is possibly TRBD1 (6 bases). The germline V gene encodes CDR1 SGHAT and CDR2 FQNNGV. There are 16 residues in the CDR3. Trimming removed 1 base from V and 5 bases from J, with 15 bases in between. The CDR3 protein is CASSLVPSTGNNEQFF. The CDR3 region has the DNA TGTGCCAGCAGCTTAGTGCCCTCTACAGGGAACAATGAGCAGTTCTTC.

V gene TRBV7-9 combines with J gene TRBJ1-2; possible D gene TRBD1, 5 bases. Germline CDR1 reads SEHNR; CDR2 reads FQNEAQ (reference sequence). This CDR3 has 14 amino acids. Trimming left V 1 base short and J 7 bases short, with 13 bases between. CDR3 protein: CASSLVGGGGGYTF. DNA for the CDR3: TGTGCCAGCAGCTTAGTCGGTGGGGGAGGTGGCTACACCTTC.

This clone was seen a handful of times. The rearrangement links TRBV7-2 to TRBJ2-2, with D perhaps TRBD1 (5 bases). Germline lookup yields CDR1 SGHTA and CDR2 FQGNSA. The CDR3 is 14 amino acids. V shed 2 bases and J shed 6 bases, with 10 bases lying between them. The CDR3, as DNA: TGTGCCAGCAGCTTAAATCAGGGCTCCGGGGAGCTGTTTTTT. This gives the protein CASSLNQGSGELFF.

This clone was counted only a few times. The chain is built from TRBV5-1 and TRBJ2-5, with D unclear. This CDR3 region has 13 residues. CDR1 and CDR2 (germline): SGHRS, YFSETQ. V was cut by 5 bases and J by 2 bases, with 10 bases left in between. The CDR3 DNA reads as TGCGCCAGCAGTCCGAGAGGACAAGAGACCCAGTACTTC. This encodes CASSPRGQETQYF.

This rearrangement joins TRBV4-1 to TRBJ2-1, with D possibly matching TRBD2 (6 bases). The CDR3 is made up of 16 amino acids. V gave up 3 bases and J gave up 4 bases, with 16 bases separating them. CDR1 is MGHRA and CDR2 is YSYEKL in the germline V gene. The CDR3 region is CASSHRLGGRYNEQFF. DNA for the CDR3: TGCGCCAGCAGCCATAGACTAGGCGGAAGGTACAATGAGCAGTTCTTC.

This chain connects TRBV7-2 to TRBJ2-1; TRBD1 agrees at 11 bases. CDR1 and CDR2 (germline): SGHTA, FQGNSA. V lost 4 bases to trimming and J lost 4 bases; unmatched junction nucleotides: 3. The CDR3 has 15 amino acids. The CDR3 nucleotides read TGTGCCAGCAGCTCGGACAGGGGGCAATACAATGAGCAGTTCTTC. It yields the protein CASSSDRGQYNEQFF. Filled out from reference TRBV7-2 and TRBJ2-1, the complete variable domain reads GAGVSQSPSNKVTEKGKDVELRCDPISGHTALYWYRQSLGQGLEFLIYFQGNSAPDKSGLPSDRFSAERTGGSVSTLTIQRTQQEDSAVYLCASSSDRGQYNEQFFGPGTRLTVL.

The rearrangement links TRBV25-1 to TRBJ2-3, with 10 bases matching TRBD2. The germline gives CDR1 MGHDK, CDR2 SYGVNS. The junction had 1 base not matched to a gene; V was cut back by 2 bases and J by 2 bases. The CDR3 extends over 15 amino acids. The CDR3 DNA follows: TGTGCCAGCAGTGAACTAGCGGGGGACACAGATACGCAGTATTTT. Translation: CASSELAGDTDTQYF.

Only one count was recorded for this clone. The chain links TRBV5-3 to TRBJ2-2; D gene ambiguous. TRBV5-3 is given ORF status, its function remaining uncertain. Trimming pared 4 bases from V and 4 bases from J, leaving 5 bases between. CDR3 length: 12 amino acids. CDR3: CARSTSTGELFF. The DNA for the CDR3 is TGTGCCAGAAGCACCAGCACCGGGGAGCTGTTTTTT.

This chain connects TRBV9 to TRBJ2-1, with D uncertain. The V gene lost 0 bases and the J gene lost 5 bases, with 12 bases spanning the gap. The germline gives CDR1 SGDLS, CDR2 YYNGEE. The CDR3 has 15 amino acids. The CDR3, as DNA: TGTGCCAGCAGCGTAGTCTCCAGGATGGACAATGAGCAGTTCTTC. This codes for CASSVVSRMDNEQFF. Based on the CDR3 plus reference TRBV9 and TRBJ2-1, the full variable domain is DSGVTQTPKHLITATGQRVTLRCSPRSGDLSVYWYQQSLDQGLQFLIQYYNGEERAKGNILERFSAQQFPDLHSELNLSSLELGDSALYFCASSVVSRMDNEQFFGPGTRLTVL.

In this sample, this clone turned up a few times. The chain recombines TRBV5-1 with TRBJ1-1, with D maybe TRBD1 (6 bases). Trimming took off 4 bases at V and 11 bases at J, with 15 bases between the two ends. Germline lookup yields CDR1 SGHRS and CDR2 YFSETQ. CDR3 length: 12 amino acids. CDR3 nucleotides: TGCGCCAGCAGCCTGGGGGGCGAGTGGGCTTTCTTT. Protein sequence: CASSLGGEWAFF.